The 19 T cell receptor beta chains below were found in one sample sequenced in a study of shared T cell receptors in the human thymus. Profiling relied on immunoSEQ multiplex PCR, and the TCRdb table lists in-frame clones only, not all of them. This table has over 650,000 clones, 70% to 90% appearing once. These data also formed part of another study, on human thymus T cells.

The sequenced sample consisted of thymocytes. The receptor source for this set is a boy younger than two with a congenital heart defect.

V usage is TRBV5-1 and J usage is TRBJ2-7; a possible D gene is TRBD1 (6 bases). The V end was cut by 4 bases, the J end by 4 bases, with 33 bases between. The V gene's germline CDR1 is SGHRS and CDR2 YFSETQ. The CDR3 has 20 amino acids. The CDR3 DNA reads as TGCGCCAGCAGCGTGATAATACCGGGTCCCGAAGGGGGTCGCTGGTACGAGCAGTACTTC. Its protein is CASSVIIPGPEGGRWYEQYF.

The CDR3 DNA follows: TGTGCCAGCAGCCCCACAGGGTTCACAGATACGCAGTATTTT. Protein product: CASSPTGFTDTQYF. The chain employs TRBV28 and TRBJ2-3; tentative D call: TRBD1 (6 bases). Germline CDR1 is MDHEN and CDR2 is SYDVKM. V lost 6 bases to trimming and J lost 2 bases, with 12 bases between them. The CDR3 totals 14 residues.

The chain combines TRBV2 with TRBJ1-1, with 7 bases aligning to TRBD1. This CDR3 contains 15 residues. Losses at the gene ends were 6 bases for V and 0 bases for J; bases not matched to a gene: 7. Germline lookup yields CDR1 SNHLY and CDR2 FYNNEI. CDR3: CASRSTGTVNTEAFF. The CDR3 DNA reads as TGTGCCAGCAGGAGTACCGGGACAGTGAACACTGAAGCTTTCTTT.

The rearrangement joins TRBV5-8 to TRBJ2-7; 14 bases are a match to TRBD2. The CDR3 length is 19 residues. V dropped 2 bases and J dropped 2; count of bases not matched to a gene: 12. CDR1 and CDR2 (germline): SGHTS, YDEGEE. The CDR3 is CASSLQGRETSGRAYEQYF. CDR3 coding DNA: TGTGCCAGCAGCTTACAGGGGAGGGAGACTAGCGGGAGGGCCTACGAGCAGTACTTC.

The chain is built from TRBV6-5 and TRBJ2-5; D may be TRBD2 (5 bases). The CDR3 is 14 amino acids. With 5 bases removed from V and 1 base from J, the gap between germline ends came to 11 bases. CDR1 and CDR2 from the germline V gene are MNHEY and SVGAGI. CDR3 loop: CASSTPGTQETQYF. The CDR3, as DNA: TGTGCCAGCAGTACCCCGGGAACCCAAGAGACCCAGTACTTC.

The chain is built from TRBV27 and TRBJ2-1; D may be TRBD2 (5 bases). V lost 5 bases and J lost 10, with 21 bases in between. The CDR3 loop spans 15 amino acids. Looked up from germline, CDR1 is MNHEY and CDR2 is SMNVEV (reference sequence). CDR3 amino acids: CASSLQQPRGQEQFF. Here the CDR3 DNA reads TGTGCCAGCAGTCTCCAACAGCCCCGAGGGCAGGAGCAGTTCTTC.

The rearrangement joins TRBV2 to TRBJ2-6, with a tentative D call TRBD1 (6 bases). The CDR3 consists of 15 residues. V was pared by 9 bases and J by 4 bases, with 16 bases between. Germline V lookup: CDR1 SNHLY, CDR2 FYNNEI. The CDR3 DNA reads as TGTGCCAGAGGACGGACAGTGGGGGGGGCCAACGTCCTGACTTTC. This codes for CARGRTVGGANVLTF.

J is TRBJ1-6 and V is TRBV6-5; D not resolved. Trimming removed 8 bases from V and 9 bases from J, with 14 bases in between. The CDR3 has 13 residues. Germline V gene lookup returns CDR1 MNHEY and CDR2 SVGAGI. CDR3 loop: CASAVRGGSPLHF. CDR3 DNA sequence: TGTGCCAGCGCGGTCCGAGGTGGTTCACCCCTCCACTTT.

There are a few counts of this clone. V is TRBV7-2 and J is TRBJ1-3; D gene ambiguous. The CDR3 consists of 15 residues. Germline CDR1 is SGHTA and CDR2 is FQGNSA. Trimming removed 5 bases from V and 0 bases from J, with 11 bases in between. For the CDR3, the DNA is TGTGCCAGCAGCCCGCCGCGGATCTCTGGAAACACCATATATTTT. Encoded protein: CASSPPRISGNTIYF.

The chain links TRBV4-1 to TRBJ2-7, with 8 bases identical to TRBD1. The CDR3 has 15 amino acids. Unmatched junction bases numbered 2, after V lost 1 base and J lost 0 bases. Per germline, CDR1 MGHRA and CDR2 YSYEKL. The DNA of the CDR3 is TGCGCCAGCAGCCAAGGGACAGGGAGCTCCTACGAGCAGTACTTC. Encoded protein: CASSQGTGSSYEQYF.

This clone is a singleton in its sample. The chain carries TRBV2 and TRBJ2-3, with 8 bases that match TRBD2. CDR1 and CDR2 from the germline V gene are SNHLY and FYNNEI. The junction had 5 bases not matched to a gene; V was cut back by 6 bases and J by 3 bases. The CDR3 contains 14 residues. CDR3 bases: TGTGCCAGCAGGAGGGTAGCGGGGACAGATACGCAGTATTTT. Encoded protein: CASRRVAGTDTQYF.

This chain uses TRBV11-2 with TRBJ2-1; 10 bases line up with TRBD2. The V segment lost 3 bases and the J segment 7 bases; nucleotides outside the gene matches: 6. CDR1 and CDR2 (germline): SGHAT, FQNNGV. The CDR3 consists of 15 residues. DNA for the CDR3: TGTGCCAGCAGCTTTAGCGGGGGGTTTGGTAATGAGCAGTTCTTC. Encoded protein: CASSFSGGFGNEQFF.

This rearrangement joins TRBV25-1 to TRBJ1-2, with TRBD1 as a possible D gene (6 bases). The V end lost 4 bases, the J end lost 1 base, and 22 bases lay between the germline ends. This CDR3 is 18 amino acids long. Germline V CDR1 and CDR2: MGHDK, SYGVNS. CDR3 nucleotides: TGTGCCAGCAGTGGATGGGGGTATGGGACAACTTTTAACTATGGCTACACCTTC. Amino acid sequence: CASSGWGYGTTFNYGYTF.

V usage is TRBV19 and J usage is TRBJ1-1; the D is unclear. The germline CDR1 and CDR2 sequences are LNHDA and SQIVND (reference sequence). V dropped 3 bases and J dropped 8 bases, with 10 bases sitting between them. This CDR3 has 12 residues. The CDR3 reads CASSMWGGEAFF. The CDR3 nucleotides read TGTGCCAGTAGTATGTGGGGAGGGGAAGCTTTCTTT.

Here the CDR3 reads CATSRALMEVTYNEQFF. Written as DNA, the CDR3 is TGTGCCACCAGCAGAGCCCTCATGGAGGTAACCTACAATGAGCAGTTCTTC. This chain links TRBV15 with TRBJ2-1, with D perhaps TRBD2 (5 bases). Per germline, CDR1 LNHNV and CDR2 YYDKDF (reference sequence). The V end was cut by 1 base, the J end by 2 bases, with 15 bases between. The CDR3 runs to 17 residues.

The rearrangement links TRBV18 to TRBJ2-7; 8 nucleotides line up with TRBD2. The V segment lost 0 bases and the J segment 1 base; nucleotides outside the gene matches: 8. CDR3 length: 17 residues. Germline CDR1 and CDR2: KGHSH and LQKENI. The CDR3 nucleotides are TGTGCCAGCTCACCACCGAACCCGGGACTAGTTTCCTACGAGCAGTACTTC. As protein: CASSPPNPGLVSYEQYF. The full variable domain, its missing parts supplied by reference TRBV18 and TRBJ2-7, is NAGVMQNPRHLVRRRGQEARLRCSPMKGHSHVYWYRQLPEEGLKFMVYLQKENIIDESGMPKERFSAEFPKEGPSILRIQQVVRGDSAAYFCASSPPNPGLVSYEQYFGPGTRLTVT.

The V gene is TRBV9, the J gene TRBJ2-3; D is undetermined. The length of the CDR3 is 15 residues. Germline CDR1 SGDLS, CDR2 YYNGEE. The germline V and J ends were trimmed by 4 bases and 3 bases, with 15 bases remaining between them. The CDR3 here is CASSPGPIRTDTQYF. The CDR3 DNA reads as TGTGCCAGCAGCCCTGGGCCCATTAGGACAGATACGCAGTATTTT.

The rearrangement joins TRBV11-2 to TRBJ2-7, with no clear D. This CDR3 comprises 12 residues. The V gene's germline CDR1 is SGHAT and CDR2 FQNNGV. The V end lost 6 bases, the J end lost 5 bases, and 11 bases lay between the germline ends. The CDR3 spells CASSRSWDEQYF. The CDR3 DNA is TGTGCCAGCAGTCGTAGCTGGGACGAGCAGTACTTC.

The chain links TRBV30 to TRBJ1-1; no firm D call. Germline CDR1 reads GTSNPN; CDR2 reads SVGIG (reference sequence). Trimming stripped 3 bases from V and 5 bases from J, with 13 bases between. This CDR3 contains 13 residues. CDR3 in DNA: TGTGCCTGGAGCGCGGCCGGAGGGACTGAAGCTTTCTTT. Its translation is CAWSAAGGTEAFF.